The present entry profiles one T cell receptor beta chain with its context. Germline V lookup: CDR1 SGHRS, CDR2 YFSETQ. This CDR3 is built from 14 residues. Trimming took 5 bases from V and 3 from J, leaving 14 bases between them. The data were taken from a study of OX40 agonist ivuxolimab in advanced cancers. For the study at large: The dose-escalation cohort was around 83% male, with a mean age of around 54 years, ranging about 23 to 79.

The table came from immunoSEQ multiplex PCR; TCRdb's copy has only in-frame clones and leaves some out. The sample shows some 70,000 clones, 80% to 95% of them seen only once. This material consisted of CD4+ or CD8+ T cells sorted from blood, taken in a trial of the OX40 agonist ivuxolimab. This TCR came from an adult with an advanced solid tumor such as melanoma, head and neck, liver or kidney cancer. J is TRBJ1-1 and V is TRBV5-1; D is uncertain. The CDR3 here is CASRSQPVDTEAFF. The CDR3 coding sequence is TGCGCCAGCAGAAGCCAACCGGTGGACACTGAAGCTTTCTTT.